Listed here are 13 T cell receptor beta chains from one sample, sequenced in a study of STAT3 mutations in large granular lymphocyte leukemia. Points from the study as a whole: In T-cell large granular lymphocyte leukemia, about half of patients showed multiple immunodominant subclonotypes.

These receptors have no known antigen. Assay used: immunoSEQ multiplex PCR; TCRdb lists only in-frame clones, some missing. Found here are 7,000 to 9,000 clones, about four fifths of them singletons; the top ten hold more than 25%. Sequenced input: peripheral blood mononuclear cells. All receptors derive from a woman in her forties with T-cell large granular lymphocyte leukemia. Some clones in this sample may be carry-over from other donors' samples.

This chain links TRBV2 with TRBJ2-7; D is undetermined. Germline V CDR1 and CDR2: SNHLY, FYNNEI. The CDR3 is 13 residues long. V was cut by 6 bases and J by 1 base, with 10 bases left in between. CDR3 DNA: TGTGCCAGCAGCCCGGACGGTTCCTACGAGCAGTACTTC. Translated, it gives CASSPDGSYEQYF.

This clone was seen a handful of times. The chain has TRBV7-9 and TRBJ2-7; D might be TRBD1 (6 bases). The V and J ends lost 0 bases and 7 bases respectively, with 16 bases between them. Germline values: CDR1 SEHNR, CDR2 FQNEAQ (reference sequence). The CDR3 is made up of 15 amino acids. The CDR3 protein is CASSLAVRRGGEQYF. CDR3 bases: TGTGCCAGCAGCTTAGCGGTCAGACGAGGGGGTGAGCAGTACTTC.

The genes are TRBV19 and TRBJ1-5; TRBD1 is a possible D gene (6 bases). This CDR3 comprises 15 residues. CDR1 and CDR2 (germline): LNHDA, SQIVND (reference sequence). Trimming removed 6 bases from V and 0 bases from J, with 12 bases in between. CDR3 in amino acids: CASRDLQGSNQPQHF. CDR3 DNA sequence: TGTGCCAGTAGGGATCTACAGGGTAGCAATCAGCCCCAGCATTTT.

V gene TRBV4-3 combines with J gene TRBJ2-7, with D perhaps TRBD1 or TRBD2 (5 bases each). Germline CDR1 and CDR2: LGHNA and YSLEER. This CDR3 is built from 14 residues. Trimming stripped 1 base from V and 5 bases from J, with 12 bases between. The DNA for the CDR3 is TGCGCCAGCAGCCAAGGAGGGGCGTGGGACGAGCAGTACTTC. Translation: CASSQGGAWDEQYF.

Details on this clone: The CDR3 ends on some other residue instead of the conserved phenylalanine or tryptophan, so this is likely a read error. The chain uses TRBV27 and TRBJ2-3; the D gene is possibly TRBD1 (7 bases). Germline-derived CDR1 and CDR2 are MNHEY and SMNVEV (reference sequence). There are 16 residues in the CDR3. The V end was cut by 5 bases, the J end by 5 bases, with 20 bases between. The CDR3 here is CASSTGTAGRVDTQYV. The CDR3 nucleotides are TGTGCCAGCAGTACCGGGACAGCGGGCAGGGTAGATACGCAGTATGTT.

The chain links TRBV10-2 to TRBJ2-7; a possible D gene is TRBD1 (6 bases). The length of the CDR3 is 15 residues. Germline CDR1 WSHSY, CDR2 SAAADI. V dropped 0 bases and J dropped 2 bases, with 11 bases sitting between them. CDR3 sequence: CASSESLGAPYEQYF. The CDR3 DNA is TGCGCCAGCAGTGAGTCCCTGGGGGCGCCCTACGAGCAGTACTTC.

V and J are TRBV5-6 and TRBJ1-3; TRBD1 agrees at 7 bases. V dropped 3 bases and J dropped 2; count of bases not matched to a gene: 5. The CDR3 length is 15 residues. The germline CDR1 and CDR2 sequences are SGHDT and YYEEEE. The DNA for the CDR3 is TGTGCCAGCAGCTGGAAGACAGGGACTGGAAACACCATATATTTT. Residues: CASSWKTGTGNTIYF.

The chain combines TRBV5-6 with TRBJ2-5, with D unresolved. Germline CDR1 and CDR2: SGHDT and YYEEEE. Trimming removed 0 bases from V and 1 base from J, with 7 bases in between. CDR3 size: 14 residues. The CDR3 coding sequence is TGTGCCAGCAGCTTGGAGGGTTTCCAAGAGACCCAGTACTTC. This translates into CASSLEGFQETQYF.

J is TRBJ2-7 and V is TRBV4-3; either TRBD1 or TRBD2 may fit D (5 bases each). This CDR3 has 18 residues. Deletions cut 1 base from V and 1 base from J, with 20 bases between. Germline V lookup: CDR1 LGHNA, CDR2 YSLEER. The CDR3 sequence is CASSQVLVVGGGSYEQYF. The DNA of the CDR3 is TGCGCCAGCAGCCAAGTCTTGGTCGTAGGTGGGGGATCCTACGAGCAGTACTTC.

This clone showed up just a few times. The gene calls are TRBV10-1 and TRBJ2-3, with a possible D match to TRBD1 (5 bases). Germline V gives CDR1 WNHNN, CDR2 SYGVQD (reference sequence). The CDR3 totals 14 residues. Between the trimmed V and J ends, which lost 8 bases and 7 bases, there was a span of 19 bases. CDR3: CASGAQLGPNTQYF. The CDR3 nucleotides are TGCGCCAGCGGGGCACAGCTCGGACCCAATACGCAGTATTTT.

The chain uses TRBV5-6 and TRBJ1-5, with D possibly TRBD1 on 6 matching bases. The germline V gene has CDR1 SGHDT and CDR2 YYEEEE. Deletions cut 6 bases from V and 4 bases from J, with 14 bases between. The CDR3 length is 14 residues. In DNA, the CDR3 is TGTGCCAGCACCGGGGGGGCAGGGAATCAGCCCCAGCATTTT. This encodes CASTGGAGNQPQHF.

This clone was recorded once. J is TRBJ2-7 and V is TRBV28; D is perhaps TRBD2 (6 bases). The V gene's germline CDR1 is MDHEN and CDR2 SYDVKM. The length of the CDR3 is 13 residues. The V end lost 6 bases, the J end lost 7 bases, and 16 bases lay between the germline ends. CDR3: CASRTGGTGEQYF. Here the CDR3 DNA reads TGTGCCAGCAGAACCGGGGGAACGGGGGAGCAGTACTTC. Complete variable domain (other parts from reference TRBV28 and TRBJ2-7): DVKVTQSSRYLVKRTGEKVFLECVQDMDHENMFWYRQDPGLGLRLIYFSYDVKMKEKGDIPEGYSVSREKKERFSLILESASTNQTSMYLCASRTGGTGEQYFGPGTRLTVT.

V usage is TRBV4-2 and J usage is TRBJ2-5; D is perhaps TRBD1 or TRBD2 (5 bases each). CDR3 size: 15 residues. Trimming stripped 5 bases from V and 2 bases from J, with 15 bases between. The germline V gene encodes CDR1 LGHNA and CDR2 YNFKEQ. This chain's CDR3 is CASSIRDVGQETQYF. The DNA for the CDR3 is TGTGCCAGCAGCATCCGGGACGTAGGACAAGAGACCCAGTACTTC.